These 3 T cell receptor beta chains came from one sample sequenced in a study of cytomegalovirus exposure and HLA in healthy donors. Vbeta (60) and Jbeta (13) primers were used in the PCR. This table comes from immunoSEQ multiplex PCR, and its TCRdb copy is limited to in-frame clones, with some not included. This table holds over 100,000 clones, roughly 80% found once. The material sequenced was PBMCs. Receptors originate from a woman aged 40 to 55 in good health and CMV-seropositive.

The V call is TRBV6-5, the J call TRBJ2-1; no reliable D call. Germline values: CDR1 MNHEY, CDR2 SVGAGI. The CDR3 is 15 residues long. Trimming shortened V by 0 bases and J by 9 bases, and 15 bases separated the two germline ends. CDR3 residues: CASSYSSAAYGEQFF. In nucleotides, the CDR3 is TGTGCCAGCAGTTACTCGTCCGCGGCGTATGGTGAGCAGTTCTTC.

The rearrangement joins TRBV2 to TRBJ2-2; the match to TRBD2 covers 9 bases. Trimming took 6 bases from V and 3 from J; bases not matched to a gene: 2. The CDR3 is made up of 14 amino acids. Per germline, CDR1 SNHLY and CDR2 FYNNEI. CDR3 region: CASRRGGDTGELFF. CDR3 nucleotides: TGTGCCAGCAGGCGGGGGGGCGACACCGGGGAGCTGTTTTTT.

The chain joins TRBV28 to TRBJ1-2; D gene ambiguous. The CDR3 sequence is 13 residues long. The germline V gene encodes CDR1 MDHEN and CDR2 SYDVKM. Trimming pared 2 bases from V and 8 bases from J, leaving 12 bases between. The CDR3 loop is CASSLGDAEGYTF. The CDR3 DNA is TGTGCCAGCAGTTTAGGAGATGCAGAAGGCTACACCTTC.